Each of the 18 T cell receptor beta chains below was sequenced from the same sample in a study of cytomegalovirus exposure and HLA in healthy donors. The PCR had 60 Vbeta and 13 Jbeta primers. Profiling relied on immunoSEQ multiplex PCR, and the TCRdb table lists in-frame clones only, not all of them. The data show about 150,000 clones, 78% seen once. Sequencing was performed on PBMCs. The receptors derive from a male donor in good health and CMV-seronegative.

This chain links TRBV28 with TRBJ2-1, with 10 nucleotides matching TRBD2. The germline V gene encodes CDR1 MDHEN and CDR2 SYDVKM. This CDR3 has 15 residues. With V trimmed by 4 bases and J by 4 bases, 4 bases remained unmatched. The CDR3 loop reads CASSSSGGVYNEQFF. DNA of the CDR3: TGTGCCAGCAGTTCGAGCGGGGGGGTATACAATGAGCAGTTCTTC.

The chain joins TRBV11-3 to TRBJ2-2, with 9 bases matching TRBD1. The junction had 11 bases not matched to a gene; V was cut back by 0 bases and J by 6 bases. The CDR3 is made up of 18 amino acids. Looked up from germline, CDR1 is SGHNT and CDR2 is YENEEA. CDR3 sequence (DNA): TGTGCCAGCAGCTTAGATCAGGCTGGGACAGGGACCCCCGGGGAGCTGTTTTTT. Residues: CASSLDQAGTGTPGELFF.

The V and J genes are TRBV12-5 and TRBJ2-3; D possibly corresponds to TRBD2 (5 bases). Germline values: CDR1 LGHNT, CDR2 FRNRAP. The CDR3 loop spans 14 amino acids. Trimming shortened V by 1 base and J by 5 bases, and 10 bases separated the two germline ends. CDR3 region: CASGLEGAIDTQYF. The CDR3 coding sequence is TGTGCTAGTGGTTTGGAGGGAGCGATAGATACGCAGTATTTT.

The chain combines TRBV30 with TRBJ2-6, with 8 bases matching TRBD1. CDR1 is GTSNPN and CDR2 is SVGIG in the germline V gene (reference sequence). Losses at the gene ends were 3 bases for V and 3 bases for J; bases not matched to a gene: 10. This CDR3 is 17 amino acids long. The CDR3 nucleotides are TGTGCCTGGAGGGGGTGGGCAGGGGGCGTTGGGGCCAACGTCCTGACTTTC. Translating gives CAWRGWAGGVGANVLTF.

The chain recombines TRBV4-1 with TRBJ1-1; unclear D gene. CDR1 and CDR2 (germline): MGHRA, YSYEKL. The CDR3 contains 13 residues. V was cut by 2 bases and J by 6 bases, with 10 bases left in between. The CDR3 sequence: CASSQPARAEAFF. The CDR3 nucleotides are TGCGCCAGCAGCCAACCCGCGAGAGCTGAAGCTTTCTTT.

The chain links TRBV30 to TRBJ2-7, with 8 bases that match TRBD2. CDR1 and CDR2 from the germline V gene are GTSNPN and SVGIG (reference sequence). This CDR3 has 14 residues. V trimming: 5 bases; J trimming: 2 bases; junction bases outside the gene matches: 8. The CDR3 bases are TGTGCCTGGGGAGCGGGAGTGCTAACCTACGAGCAGTACTTC. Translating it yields CAWGAGVLTYEQYF.

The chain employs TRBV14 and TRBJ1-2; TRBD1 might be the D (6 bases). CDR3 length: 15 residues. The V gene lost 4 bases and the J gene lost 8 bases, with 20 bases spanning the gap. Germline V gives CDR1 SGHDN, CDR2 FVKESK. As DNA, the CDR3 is TGTGCCAGCAGCCCCATACAGGGTAAAGTCGGGGGCTACACCTTC. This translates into CASSPIQGKVGGYTF.

The CDR3 spells CATGGGIGQPQHF. The CDR3 nucleotides are TGTGCCACGGGCGGGGGCATCGGTCAGCCCCAGCATTTT. The genes are TRBV10-3 and TRBJ1-5; TRBD1 might be the D (6 bases). CDR1 is ENHRY and CDR2 is SYGVKD in the germline V gene. The CDR3 runs to 13 residues. V gave up 10 bases and J gave up 6 bases, with 16 bases separating them.

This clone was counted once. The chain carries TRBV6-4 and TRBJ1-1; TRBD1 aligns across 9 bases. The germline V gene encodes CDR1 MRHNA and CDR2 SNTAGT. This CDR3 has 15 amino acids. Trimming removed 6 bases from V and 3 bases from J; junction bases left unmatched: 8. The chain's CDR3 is CASSASGTGHTEAFF. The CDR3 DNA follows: TGTGCCAGCAGCGCCTCCGGGACAGGGCACACTGAAGCTTTCTTT.

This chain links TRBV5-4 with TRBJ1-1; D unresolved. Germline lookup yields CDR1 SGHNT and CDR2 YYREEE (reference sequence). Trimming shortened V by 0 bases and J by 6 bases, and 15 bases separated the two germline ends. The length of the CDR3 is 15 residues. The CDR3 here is CASSLALGSQSEAFF. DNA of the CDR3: TGTGCCAGCAGCTTGGCCCTTGGCTCGCAGTCTGAAGCTTTCTTT.

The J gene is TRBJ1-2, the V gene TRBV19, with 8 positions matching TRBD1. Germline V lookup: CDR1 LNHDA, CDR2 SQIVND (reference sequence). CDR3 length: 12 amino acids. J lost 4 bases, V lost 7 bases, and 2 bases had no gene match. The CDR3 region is CASTGTGYGYTF. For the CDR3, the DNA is TGTGCCAGTACCGGGACAGGCTATGGCTACACCTTC.

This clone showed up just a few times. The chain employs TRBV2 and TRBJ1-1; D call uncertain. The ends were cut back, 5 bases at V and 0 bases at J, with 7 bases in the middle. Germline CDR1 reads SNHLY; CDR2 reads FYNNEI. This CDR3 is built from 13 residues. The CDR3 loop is CASSTALNTEAFF. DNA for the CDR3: TGTGCCAGCAGTACAGCCTTGAACACTGAAGCTTTCTTT.

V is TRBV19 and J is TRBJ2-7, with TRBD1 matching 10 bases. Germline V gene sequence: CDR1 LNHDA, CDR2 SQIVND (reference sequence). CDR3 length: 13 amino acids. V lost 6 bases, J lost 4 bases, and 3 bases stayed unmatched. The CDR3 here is CASRRGQGYEQYF. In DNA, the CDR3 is TGTGCCAGTAGGCGGGGACAGGGGTACGAGCAGTACTTC.

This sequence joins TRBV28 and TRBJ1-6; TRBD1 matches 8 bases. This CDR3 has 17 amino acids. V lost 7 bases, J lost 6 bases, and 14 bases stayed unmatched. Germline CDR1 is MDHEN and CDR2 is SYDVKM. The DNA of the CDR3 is TGTGCCAGCATTTTTCGACAGGGGCCCGCCGTTAATTCACCCCTCCACTTT. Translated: CASIFRQGPAVNSPLHF.

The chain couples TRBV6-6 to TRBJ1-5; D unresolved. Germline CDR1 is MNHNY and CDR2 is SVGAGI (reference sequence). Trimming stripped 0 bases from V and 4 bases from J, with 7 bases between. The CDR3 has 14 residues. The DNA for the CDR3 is TGTGCCAGCAGTTACTCCGATCGGAATCAGCCCCAGCATTTT. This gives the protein CASSYSDRNQPQHF.

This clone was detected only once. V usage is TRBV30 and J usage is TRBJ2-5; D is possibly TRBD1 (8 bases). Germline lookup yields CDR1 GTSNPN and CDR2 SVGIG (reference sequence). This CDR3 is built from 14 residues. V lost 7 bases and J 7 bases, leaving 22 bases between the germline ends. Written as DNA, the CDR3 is TGTGCCTATCACGGGGGGACAGGCGCATTGACCCAGTACTTC. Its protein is CAYHGGTGALTQYF.

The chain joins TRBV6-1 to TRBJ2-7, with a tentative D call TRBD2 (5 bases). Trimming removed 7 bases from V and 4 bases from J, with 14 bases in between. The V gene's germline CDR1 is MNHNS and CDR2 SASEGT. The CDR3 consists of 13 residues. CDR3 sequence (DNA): TGTGCCAGCACCCTGGGGAGAGAGTACGAGCAGTACTTC. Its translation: CASTLGREYEQYF.

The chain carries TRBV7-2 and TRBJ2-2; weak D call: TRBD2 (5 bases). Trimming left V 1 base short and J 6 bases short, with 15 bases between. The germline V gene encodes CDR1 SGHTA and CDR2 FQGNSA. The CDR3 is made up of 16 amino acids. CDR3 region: CASSLGTPGVAGELFF. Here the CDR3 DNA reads TGTGCCAGCAGCTTAGGGACTCCCGGAGTGGCCGGGGAGCTGTTTTTT.